This T cell receptor beta chain was sequenced during a study of cytomegalovirus exposure and HLA in healthy donors. This CDR3 is built from 14 residues. In germline, CDR1 is SGHTA, CDR2 FQGTGA. Trimming took 5 bases from V and 10 from J; bases not matched to a gene: 6. Researchers ran the PCR with 60 Vbeta and 13 Jbeta primers. TCRdb's copy holds only in-frame clones and misses some; the assay was immunoSEQ multiplex PCR. The table lists approximately 110,000 clones, approximately 70% of them singletons, with more than 4.5% in the top ten. The V call is TRBV7-3, the J call TRBJ1-6, with 9 bases lining up with TRBD1. Sequencing was done on a sample of PBMCs. This TCR came from a man in his sixties in good health and CMV-seropositive. This CDR3 reads CASSETGGGSPLHF. DNA of the CDR3: TGTGCCAGCAGCGAGACAGGGGGGGGGTCACCCCTCCACTTT.